The present entry profiles one TCR beta chain with its context. Its antigen is undetermined. The sample comes from a study of blood T cells in healthy people across ages. A second PCR of about 6 to 11 cycles used a sample-barcoded 5' primer and a J-beta primer mix. Unique molecular identifiers of 12 random nucleotides labeled each cDNA. From the 5' RACE reads, TCRdb called clonotypes with MiXCR, one entry per CDR3 protein. The sample records some 370,000 distinct CDR3 sequences, approximately 47% being singletons. Points from the study as a whole: Donor CMV status was unknown, possibly confounding expanded clonotype changes.

Germline V lookup: CDR1 MGHDK, CDR2 SYGVNS. The CDR3 is 15 residues long. The V gene lost 4 bases and the J gene lost 1 base, with 12 bases spanning the gap. The sequenced sample consisted of blood. V is TRBV25-1 and J is TRBJ2-3; D is undetermined. The sequence was obtained from a man aged 55 to 70 in good health. CDR3 sequence: CASSALAPGTDTQYF. The CDR3 coding sequence is TGTGCCAGCAGTGCCTTAGCCCCCGGCACAGATACGCAGTATTTT.